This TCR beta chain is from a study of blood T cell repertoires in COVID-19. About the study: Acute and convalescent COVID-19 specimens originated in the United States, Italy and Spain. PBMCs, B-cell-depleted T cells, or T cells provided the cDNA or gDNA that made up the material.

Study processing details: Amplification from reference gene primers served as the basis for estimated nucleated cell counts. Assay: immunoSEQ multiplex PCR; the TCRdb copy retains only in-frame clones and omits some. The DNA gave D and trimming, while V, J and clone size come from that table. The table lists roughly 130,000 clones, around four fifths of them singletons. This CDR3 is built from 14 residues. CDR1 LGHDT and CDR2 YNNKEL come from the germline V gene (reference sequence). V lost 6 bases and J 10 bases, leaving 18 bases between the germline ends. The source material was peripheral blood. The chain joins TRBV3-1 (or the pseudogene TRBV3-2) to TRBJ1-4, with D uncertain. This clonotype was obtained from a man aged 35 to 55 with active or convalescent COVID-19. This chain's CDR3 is CASREGPGGGKLFF. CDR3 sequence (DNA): TGTGCCAGCAGGGAAGGACCGGGAGGAGGAAAACTGTTTTTT.